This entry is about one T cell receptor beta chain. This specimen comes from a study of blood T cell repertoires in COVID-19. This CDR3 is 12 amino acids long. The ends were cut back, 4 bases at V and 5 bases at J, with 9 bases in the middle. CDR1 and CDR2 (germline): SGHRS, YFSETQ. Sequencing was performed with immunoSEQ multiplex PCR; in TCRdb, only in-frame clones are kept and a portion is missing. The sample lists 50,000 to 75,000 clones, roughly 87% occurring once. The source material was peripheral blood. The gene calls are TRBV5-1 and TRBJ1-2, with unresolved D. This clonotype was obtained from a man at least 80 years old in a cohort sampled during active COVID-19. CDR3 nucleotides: TGCGCCAGCAGCCCGGGGAGGTATGGCTACACCTTC. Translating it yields CASSPGRYGYTF.